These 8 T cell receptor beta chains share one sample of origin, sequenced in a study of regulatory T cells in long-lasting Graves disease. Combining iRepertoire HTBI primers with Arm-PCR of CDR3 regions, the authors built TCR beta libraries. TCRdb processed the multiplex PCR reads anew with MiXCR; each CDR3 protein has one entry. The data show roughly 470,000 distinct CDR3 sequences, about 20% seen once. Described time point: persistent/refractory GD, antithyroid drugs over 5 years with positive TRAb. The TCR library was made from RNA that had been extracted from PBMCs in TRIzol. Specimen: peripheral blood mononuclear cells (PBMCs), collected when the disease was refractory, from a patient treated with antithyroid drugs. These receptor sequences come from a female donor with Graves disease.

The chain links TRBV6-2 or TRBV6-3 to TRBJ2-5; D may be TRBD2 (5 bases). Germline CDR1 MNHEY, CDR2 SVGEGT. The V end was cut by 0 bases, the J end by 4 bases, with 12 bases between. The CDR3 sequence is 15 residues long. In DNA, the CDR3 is TGTGCCAGCAGTTACTCTGGCGGGCAGGTAGAGACCCAGTACTTC. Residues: CASSYSGGQVETQYF.

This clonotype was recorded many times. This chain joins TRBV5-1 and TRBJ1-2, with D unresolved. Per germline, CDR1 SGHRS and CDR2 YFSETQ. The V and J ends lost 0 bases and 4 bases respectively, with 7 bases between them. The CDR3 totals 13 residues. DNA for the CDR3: TGCGCCAGCAGCTTGGCCCAGACCTATGGCTACACCTTC. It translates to CASSLAQTYGYTF. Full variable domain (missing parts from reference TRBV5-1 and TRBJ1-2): KAGVTQTPRYLIKTRGQQVTLSCSPISGHRSVSWYQQTPGQGLQFLFEYFSETQRNKGNFPGRFSGRQFSNSRSEMNVSTLELGDSALYLCASSLAQTYGYTFGSGTRLTVV.

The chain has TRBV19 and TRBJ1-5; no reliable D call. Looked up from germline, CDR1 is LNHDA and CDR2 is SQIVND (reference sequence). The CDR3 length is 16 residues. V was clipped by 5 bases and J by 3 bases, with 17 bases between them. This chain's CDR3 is CASSSFMGQNNQPQHF. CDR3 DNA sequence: TGTGCCAGTAGTTCGTTTATGGGTCAAAACAATCAGCCCCAGCATTTT.

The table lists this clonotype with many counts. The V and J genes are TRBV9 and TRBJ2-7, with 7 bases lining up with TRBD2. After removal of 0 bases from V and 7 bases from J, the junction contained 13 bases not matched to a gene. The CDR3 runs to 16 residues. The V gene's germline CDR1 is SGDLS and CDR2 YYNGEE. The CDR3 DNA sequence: TGTGCCAGCAGCGTAGGGGCTAGCGGACCTCTAGGGGAGCAGTACTTC. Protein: CASSVGASGPLGEQYF.

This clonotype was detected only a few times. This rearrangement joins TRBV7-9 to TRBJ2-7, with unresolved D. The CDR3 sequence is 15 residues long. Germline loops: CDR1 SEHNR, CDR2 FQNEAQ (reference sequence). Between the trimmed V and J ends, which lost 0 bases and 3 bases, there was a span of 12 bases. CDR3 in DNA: TGTGCCAGCAGCTTAGCTAACCCGACGCACTACGAGCAGTACTTC. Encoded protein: CASSLANPTHYEQYF.

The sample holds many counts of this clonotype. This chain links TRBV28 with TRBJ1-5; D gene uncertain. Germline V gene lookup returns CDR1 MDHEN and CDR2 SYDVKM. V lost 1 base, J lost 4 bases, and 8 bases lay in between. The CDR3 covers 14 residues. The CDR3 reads CASSLLGRNQPQHF. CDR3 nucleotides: TGTGCCAGCAGTTTATTAGGGAGGAATCAGCCCCAGCATTTT. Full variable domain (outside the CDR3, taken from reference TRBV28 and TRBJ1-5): DVKVTQSSRYLVKRTGEKVFLECVQDMDHENMFWYRQDPGLGLRLIYFSYDVKMKEKGDIPEGYSVSREKKERFSLILESASTNQTSMYLCASSLLGRNQPQHFGDGTRLSIL.

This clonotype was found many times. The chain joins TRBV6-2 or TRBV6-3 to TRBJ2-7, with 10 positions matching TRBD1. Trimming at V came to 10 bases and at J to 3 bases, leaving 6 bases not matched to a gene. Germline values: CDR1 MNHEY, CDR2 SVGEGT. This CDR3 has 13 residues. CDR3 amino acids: CATVGQGDYEQYF. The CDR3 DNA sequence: TGTGCCACCGTCGGACAGGGGGACTACGAGCAGTACTTC.

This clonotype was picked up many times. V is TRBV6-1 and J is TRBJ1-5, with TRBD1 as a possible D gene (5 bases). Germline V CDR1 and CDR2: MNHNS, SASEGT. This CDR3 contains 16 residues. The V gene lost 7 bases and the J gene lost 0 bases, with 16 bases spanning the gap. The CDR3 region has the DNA TGTGCCAGCACCGGACGGGACCGGTATAGCAATCAGCCCCAGCATTTT. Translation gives CASTGRDRYSNQPQHF.